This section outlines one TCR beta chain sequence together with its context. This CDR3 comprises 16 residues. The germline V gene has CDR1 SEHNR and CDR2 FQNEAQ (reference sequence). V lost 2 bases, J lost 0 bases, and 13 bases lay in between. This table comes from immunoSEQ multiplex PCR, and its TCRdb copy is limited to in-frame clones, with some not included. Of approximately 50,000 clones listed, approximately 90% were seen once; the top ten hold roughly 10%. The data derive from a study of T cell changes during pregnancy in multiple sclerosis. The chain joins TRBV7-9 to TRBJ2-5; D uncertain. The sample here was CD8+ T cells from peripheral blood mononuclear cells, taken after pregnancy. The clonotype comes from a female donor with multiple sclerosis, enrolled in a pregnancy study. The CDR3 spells CASSLRGGEYQETQYF. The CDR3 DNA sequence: TGTGCCAGCAGCTTACGCGGCGGAGAGTACCAAGAGACCCAGTACTTC.